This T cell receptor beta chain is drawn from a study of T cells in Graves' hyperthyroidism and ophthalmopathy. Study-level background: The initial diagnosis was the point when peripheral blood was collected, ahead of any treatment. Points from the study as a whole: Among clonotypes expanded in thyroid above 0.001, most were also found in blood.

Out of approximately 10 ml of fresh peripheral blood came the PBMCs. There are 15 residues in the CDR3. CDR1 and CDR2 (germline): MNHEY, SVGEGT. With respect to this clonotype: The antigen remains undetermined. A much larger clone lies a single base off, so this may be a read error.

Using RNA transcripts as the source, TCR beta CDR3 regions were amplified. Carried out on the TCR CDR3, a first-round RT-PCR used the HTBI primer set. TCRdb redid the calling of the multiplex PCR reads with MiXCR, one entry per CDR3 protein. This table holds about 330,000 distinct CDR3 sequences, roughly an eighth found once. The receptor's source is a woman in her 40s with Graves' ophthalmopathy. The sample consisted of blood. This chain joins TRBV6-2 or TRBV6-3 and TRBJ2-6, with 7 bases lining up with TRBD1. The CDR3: CASRGGHSGANVPTF. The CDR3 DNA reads TGTGCCAGCAGAGGGGGCCACTCTGGGGCCAACGTCCCGACTTTC.